This TCR beta chain is drawn from a study of T cell changes during pregnancy in multiple sclerosis. The CDR3 totals 15 residues. CDR1 and CDR2 from the germline V gene are SGDLS and YYNGEE. Germline trimming cut 0 bases from V and 4 bases from J; bases unmatched to any gene: 7. Notes on this clone: Other DNA sequences in this sample translate to the same CDR3.

The data were produced by immunoSEQ multiplex PCR, yet TCRdb's version contains in-frame clones alone and is incomplete. The sample consists of 70,000 to 95,000 clones, 94% of them appearing once. This chain joins TRBV9 and TRBJ2-7, with 7 bases lining up with TRBD1. The material sequenced was peripheral blood, taken in the third trimester of pregnancy. This clonotype was sampled from a female donor with multiple sclerosis, enrolled in a pregnancy study. Written as DNA, the CDR3 is TGTGCCAGCAGCGTAGCAGGGGGTCCCTCTTACGAGCAGTACTTC. Protein sequence: CASSVAGGPSYEQYF.